Listed below are T cell receptor beta chains from one sample, sequenced in a study of shared clonotypes between healthy human individuals. TCRdb's copy holds only in-frame clones and misses some; the assay was immunoSEQ multiplex PCR. The sample lists about 600,000 clones, just over 75% occurring once. Sequencing was done on a sample of PBMCs. All receptors come from a woman aged 40 to 50 in good health. Some clones in this sample may be carry-over from other donors' samples. CDR3s include the opening cysteine and the closing phenylalanine or tryptophan.

V gene | CDR3 protein
TRBV14 | CASSLMLAASYEQYF
TRBV7-9 | CASSSGLAGQEQFF
TRBV30 | CAWSVGDRDYEQHF
TRBV19 | CASSRLAGVYEQYF
TRBV28 | CASSLRSTNEKLFF
TRBV5-1 | CASSLGDNNEQFF
TRBV2 | CASRPGQGRHGYTF
TRBV6-5 | CASSYSTGTMNTEAFF
TRBV2 | CASSERTSGSYEQYF
TRBV9 | CASSVVAGHYNEQFF
TRBV9 | CASSGWTQNTGELFF
TRBV7-7 | CASSPLTGIYGNTIYF
TRBV30 | CAWKGSYNSPLHF